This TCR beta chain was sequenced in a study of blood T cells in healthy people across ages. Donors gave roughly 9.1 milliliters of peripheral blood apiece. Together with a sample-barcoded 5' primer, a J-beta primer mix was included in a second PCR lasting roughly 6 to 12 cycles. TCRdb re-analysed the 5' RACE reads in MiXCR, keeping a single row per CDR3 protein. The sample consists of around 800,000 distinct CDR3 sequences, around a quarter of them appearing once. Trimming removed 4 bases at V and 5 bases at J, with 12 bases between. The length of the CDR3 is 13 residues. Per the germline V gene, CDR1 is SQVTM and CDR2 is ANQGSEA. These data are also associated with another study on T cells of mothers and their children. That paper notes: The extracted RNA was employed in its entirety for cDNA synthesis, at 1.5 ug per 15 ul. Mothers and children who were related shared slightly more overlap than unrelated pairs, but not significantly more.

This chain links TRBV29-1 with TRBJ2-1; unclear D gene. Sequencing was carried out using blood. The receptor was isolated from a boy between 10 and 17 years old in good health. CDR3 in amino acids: CSVVVVTDNEQFF. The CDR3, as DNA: TGCAGCGTTGTAGTGGTCACCGACAATGAGCAGTTCTTC.